These 16 T cell receptor beta chains were all obtained from the same sample, sequenced in a study of cytomegalovirus exposure and HLA in healthy donors (dated by TCRdb to about 2017). To prepare the library, the immunoSEQ multiplex PCR assay was applied. For the multiplex PCR, a mixture combining 60 forward primers for TCR Vbeta segments and 13 reverse primers for TCR Jbeta segments was used. Drawn from immuneACCESS, this table holds only the in-frame rearrangements with V and J called that TCRdb kept. Clones are partly lost; checked studies trace under half to an unresolved V gene and leave the rest unexplained. Present in this sample are under 200,000 clones, around 77% of which were seen just once. Clones ranked in the top ten supply roughly 1.6% of the sample. The sample was PBMCs. These receptors were taken from a man between 35 and 55 years old in good health and CMV-seronegative.

This clone was picked up one time. J is TRBJ1-1 and V is TRBV5-6; maybe TRBD1 (6 bases). Germline CDR1 reads SGHDT; CDR2 reads YYEEEE. Deletions cut 3 bases from V and 5 bases from J, with 17 bases between. The CDR3 has 15 residues. As DNA, the CDR3 is TGTGCCAGCAGCTCTCTGGACAGCACCCCTACTGAAGCTTTCTTT. Translating it yields CASSSLDSTPTEAFF.

A note on this clone: Germline and junction disagree at one end, which may indicate a read error. The rearrangement uses TRBV7-9 and TRBJ2-1; maybe TRBD2 (5 bases). The CDR3 has 17 residues. Germline CDR1 reads SEHNR; CDR2 reads FQNEAQ (reference sequence). The CDR3 loop is CASSLASVYSSYNGQFF. For the CDR3, the DNA is TGTGCCAGCAGCTTAGCTAGCGTCTATAGCTCCTACAATGGGCAGTTCTTC.

In nucleotides, the CDR3 is TGTGCTAGCAGCTTAGTAGGGAGTAGATCCTACGAGCAGTACGTC. Translating it yields CASSLVGSRSYEQYV. The rearrangement uses TRBV7-7 and TRBJ2-7; a possible D gene is TRBD2 (5 bases). The germline CDR1 and CDR2 sequences are SSHAT and FNYEAQ (reference sequence). This CDR3 contains 15 residues.

The chain carries TRBV29-1 and TRBJ1-3; D is ambiguous. V lost 6 bases to trimming and J lost 0 bases, with 9 bases between them. The CDR3 length is 13 residues. In germline, CDR1 is SQVTM, CDR2 ANQGSEA. The CDR3 protein is CSVRLNSGNTIYF. CDR3 DNA: TGCAGCGTCCGACTGAACTCTGGAAACACCATATATTTT.

The chain recombines TRBV5-4 with TRBJ2-6, with 7 nucleotides matching TRBD1. CDR3 size: 15 residues. The V gene end was trimmed by 5 bases and the J gene end by 2 bases; junction bases not matched to a gene: 4. Germline V gives CDR1 SGHNT, CDR2 YYREEE (reference sequence). The CDR3 loop reads CASSLQGAGANVLTF. DNA for the CDR3: TGTGCCAGCAGTCTCCAGGGGGCTGGGGCCAACGTCCTGACTTTC.

The gene calls are TRBV18 and TRBJ1-4; D not certain. Trimming removed 3 bases from V and 8 bases from J, with 7 bases in between. The germline gives CDR1 KGHSH, CDR2 LQKENI. The CDR3 is made up of 12 amino acids. The CDR3 region has the DNA TGTGCCAGCTCACCCCTAAGAGAAAAACTGTTTTTT. This encodes CASSPLREKLFF.

The rearrangement joins TRBV7-3 to TRBJ2-2; 9 bases align to TRBD1. The CDR3 covers 16 residues. CDR1 SGHTA and CDR2 FQGTGA come from the germline V gene. V shed 2 bases, J shed 4 bases, and the junction held 5 bases outside the gene matches. CDR3 coding DNA: TGTGCCAGCAGCTTATCCCTGACAGGGGGCACCGGGGAGCTGTTTTTT. It specifies CASSLSLTGGTGELFF.

This clone occurred once. The rearrangement joins TRBV6-1 to TRBJ1-1; 7 positions match TRBD1. This CDR3 region has 14 residues. Unmatched junction bases numbered 4, after V lost 5 bases and J lost 1 base. Germline lookup yields CDR1 MNHNS and CDR2 SASEGT. The CDR3: CASSWTGTNTEAFF. The CDR3 coding sequence is TGTGCCAGCAGTTGGACAGGAACGAACACTGAAGCTTTCTTT.

For this clone: Other DNA sequences in the sample encode the same CDR3. This chain's CDR3 is CASSPGGGSNYGYTF. CDR3 nucleotides: TGTGCCAGCAGCCCGGGTGGGGGCTCTAACTATGGCTACACCTTC. This chain links TRBV7-2 with TRBJ1-2, with D tentatively TRBD1 (6 bases). V was shortened by 5 bases and J by 0 bases, with 13 bases between the two germline ends. The CDR3 has 15 amino acids. Germline CDR1 is SGHTA and CDR2 is FQGNSA.

The chain employs TRBV6-1 and TRBJ2-7; 9 nucleotides align to TRBD1. CDR3 length: 14 amino acids. The germline V gene has CDR1 MNHNS and CDR2 SASEGT. V lost 6 bases and J lost 0; bases outside the gene matches: 3. DNA for the CDR3: TGTGCCAGCAGGGGGACAGGGCTCTCCTACGAGCAGTACGTC. Amino acids: CASRGTGLSYEQYV.

V is TRBV9 and J is TRBJ2-2; D possibly corresponds to TRBD2 (5 bases). V dropped 4 bases and J dropped 5 bases, with 12 bases sitting between them. The CDR3 is 14 residues long. Germline assignment: CDR1 SGDLS and CDR2 YYNGEE. The CDR3 sequence is CASSLRTGTGELFF. The CDR3 nucleotides are TGTGCCAGCAGCCTAAGGACGGGAACCGGGGAGCTGTTTTTT. The complete variable domain, with remaining parts taken from reference TRBV9 and TRBJ2-2, reads DSGVTQTPKHLITATGQRVTLRCSPRSGDLSVYWYQQSLDQGLQFLIQYYNGEERAKGNILERFSAQQFPDLHSELNLSSLELGDSALYFCASSLRTGTGELFFGEGSRLTVL.

The V and J genes are TRBV10-3 and TRBJ1-1, with D maybe TRBD1 (5 bases). Between the trimmed V and J ends, which lost 4 bases and 3 bases, there was a span of 21 bases. The CDR3 covers 17 residues. CDR1 is ENHRY and CDR2 is SYGVKD in the germline V gene. CDR3 in amino acids: CAISGGRGVEKDTEAFF. The CDR3 nucleotides are TGTGCCATCAGTGGGGGTCGGGGGGTGGAGAAGGACACTGAAGCTTTCTTT.

A few counts support this clone. V usage is TRBV28 and J usage is TRBJ2-7; D is possibly TRBD1 (6 bases). The ends were cut back, 1 base at V and 2 bases at J, with 24 bases in the middle. Germline-derived CDR1 and CDR2 are MDHEN and SYDVKM. CDR3 size: 19 residues. In nucleotides, the CDR3 is TGTGCCAGCAGTTTATTGGAGGTGGTACGGCTGGGGGCGGCCTACGAGCAGTACTTC. Its translation: CASSLLEVVRLGAAYEQYF.

The chain is built from TRBV9 and TRBJ2-7, with D perhaps matching TRBD1 (5 bases). The CDR3 consists of 12 residues. CDR1 and CDR2 (germline): SGDLS, YYNGEE. V was trimmed by 3 bases and J by 7 bases, leaving 11 bases between them. CDR3 loop: CASSGDSLEQYF. CDR3 DNA: TGTGCCAGCAGCGGCGACAGTCTGGAGCAGTACTTC. Together with reference TRBV9 and TRBJ2-7, the CDR3 gives the full variable domain: DSGVTQTPKHLITATGQRVTLRCSPRSGDLSVYWYQQSLDQGLQFLIQYYNGEERAKGNILERFSAQQFPDLHSELNLSSLELGDSALYFCASSGDSLEQYFGPGTRLTVT.

This clone showed up just a few times. V and J are TRBV27 and TRBJ1-5, with a possible D match to TRBD1 (6 bases). The germline CDR1 and CDR2 sequences are MNHEY and SMNVEV (reference sequence). This CDR3 is built from 14 residues. The V and J ends lost 5 bases and 1 base respectively, with 9 bases between them. The CDR3 loop is CASSTGMSNQPQHF. Here the CDR3 DNA reads TGTGCCAGCAGTACAGGGATGAGCAATCAGCCCCAGCATTTT.

This rearrangement joins TRBV6-1 to TRBJ1-5; D possibly corresponds to TRBD1 (6 bases). The CDR3 runs 14 residues. Germline V lookup: CDR1 MNHNS, CDR2 SASEGT. Trimming cost V 5 bases and J 4 bases, with 12 bases left between them. The CDR3 reads CASSTDSRNQPQHF. The DNA of the CDR3 is TGTGCCAGCAGTACGGACAGTCGGAATCAGCCCCAGCATTTT.